Each of the 4 T cell receptor beta chains below was sequenced from the same sample in a study of a mutant IDH1 vaccine in newly diagnosed glioma. Data came from immunoSEQ multiplex PCR; TCRdb stores just in-frame clones and leaves some out. The repertoire holds approximately 50,000 clones, with around 86% as singletons. Stated time point: week 23, last vaccination. Each vaccine dose was 300 ug of mutant IDH1 20-mer peptide, with topical imiquimod. Their target antigens are unknown. Source: PBMCs, taken from a glioma patient whose treatment included an IDH1 peptide vaccine. The receptors originated from a man aged 35-49 years with glioma.

V and J are TRBV18 and TRBJ1-1, with a tentative D call TRBD1 (5 bases). Germline CDR1 KGHSH, CDR2 LQKENI. CDR3 length: 14 amino acids. With 6 bases removed from V and 1 base from J, the gap between germline ends came to 12 bases. In DNA, the CDR3 is TGTGCCAGCTCCCCTAGGGGAGAGAACACTGAAGCTTTCTTT. It is translated as CASSPRGENTEAFF. Full variable domain (outside the CDR3, taken from reference TRBV18 and TRBJ1-1): NAGVMQNPRHLVRRRGQEARLRCSPMKGHSHVYWYRQLPEEGLKFMVYLQKENIIDESGMPKERFSAEFPKEGPSILRIQQVVRGDSAAYFCASSPRGENTEAFFGQGTRLTVV.

The chain links TRBV11-1 to TRBJ1-3, with no clear D. The CDR3 extends over 14 amino acids. The ends were cut back, 5 bases at V and 8 bases at J, with 16 bases in the middle. In germline, CDR1 is SGHAT, CDR2 FQDESV (reference sequence). CDR3 sequence (DNA): TGTGCCAGCAGCCGAGACCGCGGCTCGGACACCATATATTTT. Its protein product is CASSRDRGSDTIYF.

The rearrangement links TRBV19 to TRBJ2-6; no reliable D call. Germline CDR1 LNHDA, CDR2 SQIVND (reference sequence). This CDR3 spans 13 amino acids. With 2 bases removed from V and 3 bases from J, the gap between germline ends came to 2 bases. CDR3 loop: CASSISGANVLTF. Here the CDR3 DNA reads TGTGCCAGTAGTATAAGTGGGGCCAACGTCCTGACTTTC.

This clone was counted only a few times. V is TRBV28 and J is TRBJ1-5; D perhaps matches TRBD1 (5 bases). There are 17 residues in the CDR3. The ends were cut back, 2 bases at V and 2 bases at J, with 16 bases in the middle. Germline values: CDR1 MDHEN, CDR2 SYDVKM. In DNA form, the CDR3 reads TGTGCCAGCAGTTTAATTGGCAGTTGGGGGGGCAATCAGCCCCAGCATTTT. This sequence encodes CASSLIGSWGGNQPQHF.